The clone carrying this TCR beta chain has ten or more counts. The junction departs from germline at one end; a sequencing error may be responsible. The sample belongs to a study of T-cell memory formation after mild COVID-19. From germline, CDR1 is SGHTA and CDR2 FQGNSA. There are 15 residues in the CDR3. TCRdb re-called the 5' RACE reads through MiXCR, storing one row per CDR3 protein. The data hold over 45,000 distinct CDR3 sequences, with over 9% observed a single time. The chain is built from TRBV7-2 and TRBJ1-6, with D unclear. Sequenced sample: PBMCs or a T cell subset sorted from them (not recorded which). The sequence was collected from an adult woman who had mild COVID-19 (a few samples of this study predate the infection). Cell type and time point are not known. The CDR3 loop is CASRLDRTGNSPLHF. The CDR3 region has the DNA TGTGCCAGCAGGTTAGATCGGACTGGGAATTCACCCCTCCACTTT. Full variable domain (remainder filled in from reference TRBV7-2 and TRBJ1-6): GAGVSQSPSNKVTEKGKDVELRCDPISGHTALYWYRQSLGQGLEFLIYFQGNSAPDKSGLPSDRFSAERTGGSVSTLTIQRTQQEDSAVYLCASRLDRTGNSPLHFGNGTRLTVT.